The 28 T cell receptor beta chains listed next were all sequenced from one sample in a study of blood T cell repertoires in COVID-19. TCRdb's table, derived via immunoSEQ multiplex PCR, lists solely in-frame clones and lacks some. The table records 200,000 to 300,000 clones, about 89% of them present only once. The specimen was PBMCs or T cells enriched from blood (not recorded which). The receptor source for this set is a young woman who had recovered from COVID-19.

The V and J genes are TRBV4-1 and TRBJ2-2, with TRBD1 matching 11 bases. Germline V gives CDR1 MGHRA, CDR2 YSYEKL. Germline trimming cut 3 bases from V and 7 bases from J; bases unmatched to any gene: 4. This CDR3 has 15 amino acids. The CDR3 sequence is CASSQGQGVVGELFF. CDR3 DNA sequence: TGCGCCAGCAGCCAGGGACAGGGGGTGGTCGGGGAGCTGTTTTTT.

CDR3 residues: CATSRDRHSYEQYF. In nucleotides, the CDR3 is TGTGCCACCAGCAGGGACAGGCACTCCTACGAGCAGTACTTC. The chain joins TRBV15 to TRBJ2-7; the match to TRBD1 covers 7 bases. The CDR3 loop spans 14 amino acids. Germline V gene data show CDR1 as LNHNV and CDR2 as YYDKDF (reference sequence). The junction had 2 bases not matched to a gene; V was cut back by 3 bases and J by 0 bases.

The chain uses TRBV7-9 and TRBJ1-1; D not certain. The CDR3 extends over 13 amino acids. Germline CDR1 SEHNR, CDR2 FQNEAQ (reference sequence). The ends were cut back, 6 bases at V and 6 bases at J, with 14 bases in the middle. The CDR3 reads CASRSSLGSEAFF. CDR3 sequence (DNA): TGTGCCAGCAGATCATCGCTGGGCTCTGAAGCTTTCTTT.

The chain recombines TRBV7-3 with TRBJ1-2; 7 bases match TRBD1. Germline V gives CDR1 SGHTA, CDR2 FQGTGA. This CDR3 contains 15 residues. V shed 2 bases and J 2 bases; nucleotides not matched to a gene: 5. The CDR3, as DNA: TGTGCCAGCAGCTTATTTGTCAGGGGGAACTATGGCTACACCTTC. This translates into CASSLFVRGNYGYTF.

This chain links TRBV30 with TRBJ2-7; no definite D call. Germline V gene data show CDR1 as GTSNPN and CDR2 as SVGIG (reference sequence). The V end was cut by 2 bases, the J end by 2 bases, with 19 bases between. The CDR3 totals 16 residues. The DNA of the CDR3 is TGTGCCTGGAGTCGATTGGTATTTGAGAGTACCTACGAGCAGTACTTC. This sequence encodes CAWSRLVFESTYEQYF.

This chain connects TRBV18 to TRBJ2-5; 7 nucleotides align to TRBD1. Germline V gene sequence: CDR1 KGHSH, CDR2 LQKENI. The CDR3 contains 13 residues. Losses at the gene ends were 6 bases for V and 4 bases for J; bases not matched to a gene: 5. CDR3 amino acids: CASSLGTAETQYF. CDR3 nucleotides: TGTGCCAGCTCCTTAGGGACAGCAGAGACCCAGTACTTC.

The CDR3 region is CASSLGDIEQFF. Written as DNA, the CDR3 is TGTGCCAGCAGCTTAGGGGACATTGAGCAGTTCTTC. The rearrangement joins TRBV11-3 to TRBJ2-1, with a tentative D call TRBD1 (6 bases). This CDR3 has 12 amino acids. The V and J ends lost 1 base and 9 bases respectively, with 7 bases between them. The germline V gene has CDR1 SGHNT and CDR2 YENEEA. The full variable domain, its missing parts supplied by reference TRBV11-3 and TRBJ2-1, is EAGVVQSPRYKIIEKKQPVAFWCNPISGHNTLYWYLQNLGQGPELLIRYENEEAVDDSQLPKDRFSAERLKGVDSTLKIQPAELGDSAVYLCASSLGDIEQFFGPGTRLTVL.

The rearrangement links TRBV7-2 to TRBJ2-3, with a possible D match to TRBD2 (6 bases). The germline V gene has CDR1 SGHTA and CDR2 FQGNSA. The CDR3 loop spans 14 amino acids. V lost 2 bases and J 7 bases, leaving 13 bases between the germline ends. The CDR3 DNA sequence: TGTGCCAGCAGCTTATCGGGAGTGTTAAATACGCAGTATTTT. It yields the protein CASSLSGVLNTQYF.

The V gene is TRBV11-3, the J gene TRBJ2-1, with a possible D match to TRBD1 (7 bases). V was clipped by 0 bases and J by 6 bases, with 24 bases between them. Germline V gives CDR1 SGHNT, CDR2 YENEEA. CDR3 size: 19 residues. The CDR3 coding sequence is TGTGCCAGCAGCTTAGAGTTCGAATCCGGCAGGGGGGTCTCCAATGAGCAGTTCTTC. It codes for CASSLEFESGRGVSNEQFF.

The chain couples TRBV18 to TRBJ2-3; maybe TRBD1 (6 bases). Germline values: CDR1 KGHSH, CDR2 LQKENI. This CDR3 is 17 amino acids long. Trimming cost V 5 bases and J 0 bases, with 18 bases left between them. CDR3 sequence: CASSLERTETSTDTQYF. CDR3 bases: TGTGCCAGCTCATTGGAGAGGACAGAAACTAGCACAGATACGCAGTATTTT. The whole variable domain, remainder taken from reference TRBV18 and TRBJ2-3, is NAGVMQNPRHLVRRRGQEARLRCSPMKGHSHVYWYRQLPEEGLKFMVYLQKENIIDESGMPKERFSAEFPKEGPSILRIQQVVRGDSAAYFCASSLERTETSTDTQYFGPGTRLTVL.

CDR3 residues: CASGGQGSQPQHF. In DNA, the CDR3 is TGTGCCAGCGGGGGACAGGGAAGTCAGCCCCAGCATTTT. This chain connects TRBV2 to TRBJ1-5; 9 positions agree with TRBD1. Germline CDR1 SNHLY, CDR2 FYNNEI. Losses at the gene ends were 8 bases for V and 6 bases for J; bases not matched to a gene: 5. The CDR3 totals 13 residues.

The chain couples TRBV29-1 to TRBJ1-1, with D uncertain. CDR1 and CDR2 (germline): SQVTM, ANQGSEA. CDR3 size: 15 residues. The ends were cut back, 0 bases at V and 0 bases at J, with 11 bases in the middle. CDR3: CSVEDLGGMNTEAFF. CDR3 sequence (DNA): TGCAGCGTTGAAGATCTTGGCGGGATGAACACTGAAGCTTTCTTT.

The chain employs TRBV15 and TRBJ2-1; 7 bases match TRBD1. V was pared by 1 base and J by 3 bases, with 0 bases of the junction left unmatched. The germline CDR1 and CDR2 sequences are LNHNV and YYDKDF (reference sequence). The length of the CDR3 is 14 residues. This CDR3 is CATSRGDSYNEQFF. CDR3 nucleotides: TGTGCCACCAGCAGAGGGGACAGCTACAATGAGCAGTTCTTC.

The J gene is TRBJ2-5, the V gene TRBV19; 8 positions match TRBD1. This CDR3 spans 15 amino acids. Germline loops: CDR1 LNHDA, CDR2 SQIVND (reference sequence). With V trimmed by 5 bases and J by 4 bases, 9 bases remained unmatched. The DNA of the CDR3 is TGTGCCAGTAGTGCCCTTAGGACAGGGTCAGAGACCCAGTACTTC. Its protein product is CASSALRTGSETQYF.

DNA for the CDR3: TGTGCCTGGAGTGGGGACAGGGGGTTTTACGAGCAGTACTTC. Residues: CAWSGDRGFYEQYF. The chain is built from TRBV30 and TRBJ2-7; 11 nucleotides match TRBD1. The V segment lost 1 base and the J segment 4 bases; nucleotides outside the gene matches: 3. This CDR3 has 14 residues. Germline CDR1 GTSNPN, CDR2 SVGIG (reference sequence).

The chain employs TRBV20-1 and TRBJ1-1; 8 nucleotides line up with TRBD1. The ends lost 5 bases at V and 6 bases at J; junction bases unmatched: 8. The CDR3 has 13 amino acids. CDR1 and CDR2 from the germline V gene are DFQATT and SNEGSKA (reference sequence). CDR3 region: CSAGAGGRAEAFF. The DNA of the CDR3 is TGCAGTGCTGGTGCAGGGGGCAGGGCTGAAGCTTTCTTT.

This chain links TRBV6-1 with TRBJ1-1, with 7 bases fitting TRBD1. This CDR3 comprises 16 residues. Germline CDR1 reads MNHNS; CDR2 reads SASEGT. The V gene end was trimmed by 3 bases and the J gene end by 2 bases; junction bases not matched to a gene: 9. CDR3 coding DNA: TGTGCCAGCAGTGACGACACGGGACAGCTTAACACTGAAGCTTTCTTT. Translation gives CASSDDTGQLNTEAFF.

This clone appeared once. The chain couples TRBV27 to TRBJ1-5, with D hard to call. Trimming cost V 0 bases and J 4 bases, with 10 bases left between them. Germline lookup yields CDR1 MNHEY and CDR2 SMNVEV (reference sequence). This CDR3 region has 15 residues. CDR3 loop: CASSLSNSPNQPQHF. The DNA of the CDR3 is TGTGCCAGCAGTTTATCGAACAGTCCAAATCAGCCCCAGCATTTT.

This chain uses TRBV7-6 with TRBJ1-1, with TRBD1 matching over 9 bases. With V trimmed by 5 bases and J by 1 base, 17 bases remained unmatched. Germline V gene sequence: CDR1 SGHVS, CDR2 FNYEAQ. CDR3 size: 19 residues. CDR3 nucleotides: TGTGCCAGCAGCCCCCACCCGGGACAGGGCTACGAGGGGAACACTGAAGCTTTCTTT. Protein sequence: CASSPHPGQGYEGNTEAFF.

V gene TRBV7-2 combines with J gene TRBJ2-6; a weak D match, TRBD1 (6 bases). The CDR3 length is 14 residues. CDR1 and CDR2 (germline): SGHTA, FQGNSA. The V and J ends lost 5 bases and 4 bases respectively, with 9 bases between them. In nucleotides, the CDR3 is TGTGCCAGCAGCCTCGACAGGGGGGCCAACGTCCTGACTTTC. Protein: CASSLDRGANVLTF.

The J gene is TRBJ2-1, the V gene TRBV29-1; 10 bases agree with TRBD2. The V gene end was trimmed by 4 bases and the J gene end by 9 bases; junction bases not matched to a gene: 9. The germline V gene encodes CDR1 SQVTM and CDR2 ANQGSEA. The CDR3 runs 14 residues. The CDR3 DNA reads TGCAGCGTTGTACAAGCGGGAGGGCAGGGTGAGCAGTTCTTC. Protein sequence: CSVVQAGGQGEQFF.

The chain carries TRBV7-2 and TRBJ1-1, with TRBD1 as a possible D gene (6 bases). The CDR3 has 17 residues. Germline V lookup: CDR1 SGHTA, CDR2 FQGNSA. Trimming removed 5 bases from V and 0 bases from J, with 19 bases in between. The CDR3 DNA reads TGTGCCAGCAGCCTAAACCCGTGGGGGCGGCTGAACACTGAAGCTTTCTTT. Residues: CASSLNPWGRLNTEAFF.

This rearrangement joins TRBV18 to TRBJ1-4, with 7 bases fitting TRBD1. The CDR3 contains 14 residues. The ends lost 3 bases at V and 5 bases at J; junction bases unmatched: 3. Germline V gene sequence: CDR1 KGHSH, CDR2 LQKENI. CDR3 protein: CASSPDRANEKLFF. DNA for the CDR3: TGTGCCAGCTCACCCGACAGGGCCAATGAAAAACTGTTTTTT.

The gene calls are TRBV7-9 and TRBJ2-4, with 9 bases aligning to TRBD1. The germline V gene encodes CDR1 SEHNR and CDR2 FQNEAQ (reference sequence). J lost 4 bases, V lost 3 bases, and 7 bases had no gene match. The CDR3 is 16 amino acids. The CDR3 DNA sequence: TGTGCCAGCAGCTTCGGTACAGGGGGCCTTAAAAACATTCAGTACTTC. It translates to CASSFGTGGLKNIQYF.

Here the CDR3 reads CASSLDGLAGEVFPEQYF. The CDR3, as DNA: TGTGCCAGCAGCTTAGATGGACTAGCGGGAGAGGTCTTCCCCGAGCAGTACTTC. The chain couples TRBV7-9 to TRBJ2-7; 13 nucleotides line up with TRBD2. Germline loops: CDR1 SEHNR, CDR2 FQNEAQ (reference sequence). V shed 1 base, J shed 6 bases, and the junction held 12 bases outside the gene matches. The CDR3 contains 18 residues. The variable domain in full, with the rest retrieved from reference TRBV7-9 and TRBJ2-7, is DTGVSQNPRHKITKRGQNVTFRCDPISEHNRLYWYRQTLGQGPEFLTYFQNEAQLEKSRLLSDRFSAERPKGSFSTLEIQRTEQGDSAMYLCASSLDGLAGEVFPEQYFGPGTRLTVT.

This sequence joins TRBV19 and TRBJ1-1, with D perhaps TRBD1 (5 bases). This CDR3 comprises 13 residues. From germline, CDR1 is LNHDA and CDR2 SQIVND (reference sequence). The V end lost 10 bases, the J end lost 1 base, and 13 bases lay between the germline ends. The CDR3 region is CATPTDRNTEAFF. CDR3 nucleotides: TGTGCCACCCCGACAGATAGGAACACTGAAGCTTTCTTT.

The V and J genes are TRBV7-9 and TRBJ2-7, with 12 bases fitting TRBD1. In germline, CDR1 is SEHNR, CDR2 FQNEAQ (reference sequence). J gave up 4 bases and V 2 bases, and 9 bases lay outside the gene matches. The CDR3 consists of 17 residues. The CDR3 reads CASSLSLGTGGSYEQYF. The CDR3 DNA reads TGTGCCAGCAGCTTATCTCTCGGGACAGGGGGCTCGTACGAGCAGTACTTC.

This clone appeared once. The J gene is TRBJ2-1, the V gene TRBV13, with TRBD1 matching over 7 bases. Germline CDR1 PRHDT, CDR2 FYEKMQ (reference sequence). This CDR3 comprises 12 residues. V lost 5 bases, J lost 10 bases, and 5 bases stayed unmatched. The CDR3 loop is CASSPLGGEQFF. CDR3 coding DNA: TGTGCCAGCAGCCCCCTAGGGGGCGAGCAGTTCTTC.